This T cell receptor beta chain appears in the sequencing data of a study of neurological immune-mediated disorders. Study-wide results and limits: The highest TCR clonal expansion occurred in HTLV-1-associated myelopathy; multiple sclerosis fell below healthy controls.

The germline gives CDR1 SQVTM, CDR2 ANQGSEA. The CDR3 spans 15 residues. The V gene lost 1 base and the J gene lost 3 bases, with 13 bases spanning the gap. The team produced cDNA through 5'RACE using 10-nucleotide random UMIs. Every sequencing run gave over 190 million TCR-beta sequences, taken from 15-18 subjects. Each CDR3 protein is one row after TCRdb ran MiXCR on the 5' RACE reads. The profile shows 40,000 or so distinct CDR3 sequences, roughly 2.5% of them singletons. Many counts were recorded for this clonotype. Its cognate antigen is unknown. The sample taken for sequencing was PBMCs. The rearrangement links TRBV29-1 to TRBJ1-3, with D maybe TRBD1 (6 bases). The TCR was taken from a man aged 30 to 45 with multiple sclerosis. The CDR3, as DNA: TGCAGCGTTGAAGGAGACGACAGGCATGGAAACACCATATATTTT. Translating it yields CSVEGDDRHGNTIYF. The full variable domain, in which reference TRBV29-1 and TRBJ1-3 provide the parts outside the CDR3, is SAVISQKPSRDICQRGTSLTIQCQVDSQVTMMFWYRQQPGQSLTLIATANQGSEATYESGFVIDKFPISRPNLTFSTLTVSNMSPEDSSIYLCSVEGDDRHGNTIYFGEGSWLTVV.